This section outlines one T cell receptor beta chain sequence together with its context. Its antigen is currently unknown. Germline V gene data show CDR1 as SGHDN and CDR2 as FVKESK. The CDR3 runs 12 residues. These data belong to a study of T cells expressing NK-cell markers. Overall study: Beta-chain profiling covered CD3+CD56+NKG2C+, CD3+CD56+NKG2C- and CD3+CD56-NKG2C+ sorted subsets. General study findings and limits: Dominant NKG2C+ clonotypes accounted for about 1.0-8% of CD8+ T cells in several donors.

TCRdb re-called the 5' RACE reads; every CDR3 protein appears as one record, without DNA. The specimen's table records about 300,000 distinct CDR3 sequences. This clonotype was sampled from a woman aged 18 to 75 in good health. The material sequenced was blood T cells: a sorted CD56 or NKG2C T cell subset, CD4+ or CD8+ T cells, or bulk PBMC T cells (not recorded which). The chain is built from TRBV14 and TRBJ2-5. CDR3 loop: CASSQTAETQYF.